One TCR beta chain is described in this entry. This entry belongs to a study of blood T cell repertoires in COVID-19. Overall study context: The United States, Italy and Spain provided the acute and convalescent COVID-19 samples. Sources were T cells, B-cell-depleted T cells, or PBMCs; the material itself was cDNA or gDNA.

Assay: immunoSEQ multiplex PCR; the TCRdb copy retains only in-frame clones and omits some. Found here are some 120,000 clones, less than 85% of them singletons; the top ten hold under 3%. V lost 7 bases and J lost 3; bases outside the gene matches: 10. This CDR3 has 17 residues. CDR1 and CDR2 from the germline V gene are LNHDA and SQIVND (reference sequence). The chain is built from TRBV19 and TRBJ2-3; 13 nucleotides agree with TRBD2. The source is a man aged 30 to 45 with acute or convalescent COVID-19. The sequenced material came from peripheral blood. The CDR3 spells CASTRTSGRVGTDTQYF. DNA for the CDR3: TGTGCCAGTACTAGGACTAGCGGGAGAGTGGGGACAGATACGCAGTATTTT. Drawing the rest from reference TRBV19 and TRBJ2-3, the complete variable domain is DGGITQSPKYLFRKEGQNVTLSCEQNLNHDAMYWYRQDPGQGLRLIYYSQIVNDFQKGDIAEGYSVSREKKESFPLTVTSAQKNPTAFYLCASTRTSGRVGTDTQYFGPGTRLTVL.